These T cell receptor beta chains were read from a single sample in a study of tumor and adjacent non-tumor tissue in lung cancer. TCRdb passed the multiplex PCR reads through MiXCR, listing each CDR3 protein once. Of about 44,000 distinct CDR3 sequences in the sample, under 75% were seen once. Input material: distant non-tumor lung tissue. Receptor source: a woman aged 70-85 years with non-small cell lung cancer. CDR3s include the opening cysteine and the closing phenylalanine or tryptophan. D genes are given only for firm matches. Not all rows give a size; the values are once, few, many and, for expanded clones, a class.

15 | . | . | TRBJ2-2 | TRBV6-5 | TGTGCCAGCGGTCGCGACAGATCGAACACCGGGGAGCTGTTATTT | CASGRDRSNTGELLF
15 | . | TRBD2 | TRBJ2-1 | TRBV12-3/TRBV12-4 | TGTGTAAGCAGTTCCAGCGGGAGTGGAGACAATGAGCAGTTCTTC | CVSSSSGSGDNEQFF
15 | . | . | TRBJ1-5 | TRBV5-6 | TGTGCCAGCAACCCCATTACGGCCAGCAATCAGCCCCAGCACTTT | CASNPITASNQPQHF
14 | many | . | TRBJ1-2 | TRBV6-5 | TGTGCCAGCAGTTACGGGAGCGGCCTCTATTCCTACACCTTC | CASSYGSGLYSYTF
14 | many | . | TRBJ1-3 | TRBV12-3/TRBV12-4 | TGTGCCAGCAGATCTGGGCGTACTGGAAACACCATATATTTT | CASRSGRTGNTIYF
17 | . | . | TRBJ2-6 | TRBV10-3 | TGTGCCATCAGTGGGGTCGATAAGGGCCCTGGGTCCAACGTCCTGACTTTC | CAISGVDKGPGSNVLTF
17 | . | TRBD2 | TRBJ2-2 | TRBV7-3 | TGTGCCAGCAGCTTAGCCCCTAGCGGGAGGAATACCGGGGGGCTGTTTTTT | CASSLAPSGRNTGGLFF
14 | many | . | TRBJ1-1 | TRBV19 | TGTGCCAGTAGTAACCAGGGGCCGAACACTGAAGCTTTCTTT | CASSNQGPNTEAFF
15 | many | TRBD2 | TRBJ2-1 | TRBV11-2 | TGTGCCAGCAGCCCCGGGACTAGCGGCCTTAATGAGCAGTTCTTC | CASSPGTSGLNEQFF
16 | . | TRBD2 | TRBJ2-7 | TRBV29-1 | TGTGGCGTTGACGCTAGCGGGAGGGCCGGTTCCTACGAGCAGTACTTC | CGVDASGRAGSYEQYF
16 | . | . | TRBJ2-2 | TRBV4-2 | TGTGCCAGCAACCAAGATTGGACCACGAACACCGGGGATCTGTTTTTT | CASNQDWTTNTGDLFF
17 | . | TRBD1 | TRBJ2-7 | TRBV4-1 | TGCGTCAGCAGCCAAGATCAGGGACAGGGGACACGCTACGAGCAGCACTTC | CVSSQDQGQGTRYEQHF
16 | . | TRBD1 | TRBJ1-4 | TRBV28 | TGTGCCAGCAGTTTGTTGGCAGGGGGCCTCAATGAAAAACTGTTATTT | CASSLLAGGLNEKLLF
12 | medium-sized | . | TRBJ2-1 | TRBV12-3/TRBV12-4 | TGTGCCAGCAGTCCGCTTTCGGGTGAGCAGTTCTTC | CASSPLSGEQFF
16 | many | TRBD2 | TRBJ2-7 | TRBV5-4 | TGTGCCAGCAGTTCCCCGACTAGCGGGCCCTCCTACGAGCAGTACTTC | CASSSPTSGPSYEQYF
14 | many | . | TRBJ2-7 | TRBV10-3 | TGTGCCATCAGTGACGTCGGGTTAACCTACGAGCAGTACTTC | CAISDVGLTYEQYF
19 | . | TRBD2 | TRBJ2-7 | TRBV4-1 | TGCGCCAGCAGCCACACAGAACTAGCGGGAGGGCCAGATTTTTACGAGCAGTACTTC | CASSHTELAGGPDFYEQYF
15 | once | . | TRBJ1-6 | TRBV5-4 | TGTGCCAGCAGCTGGGGAACAGCCCTAAATTCACCCTTCCACTTT | CASSWGTALNSPFHF
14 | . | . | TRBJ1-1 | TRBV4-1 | TGCGCCAGCAGCTTCCGGGACGAGAACACTGAAGCTATCTTC | CASSFRDENTEAIF
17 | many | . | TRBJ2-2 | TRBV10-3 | TGTGCCATCAGTGGACGCAACCGAACCCTGAACACCGGGGAGCTGTTTTTT | CAISGRNRTLNTGELFF
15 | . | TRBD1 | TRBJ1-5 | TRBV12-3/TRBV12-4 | TGTGCCAGCAGTTTTGGACAGGTAGCCAATCAGCCCAAGCATTTT | CASSFGQVANQPKHF
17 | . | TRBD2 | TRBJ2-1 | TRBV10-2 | TGCGCCAGCTGTGAAACGACTAGCGGGAGCTCCTACAATGAGCAGTTCTTC | CASCETTSGSSYNEQFF
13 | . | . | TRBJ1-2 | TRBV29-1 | TGCAGCGTTGCGCCCCTAGCGTCGCAGGGCTACACCTTC | CSVAPLASQGYTF